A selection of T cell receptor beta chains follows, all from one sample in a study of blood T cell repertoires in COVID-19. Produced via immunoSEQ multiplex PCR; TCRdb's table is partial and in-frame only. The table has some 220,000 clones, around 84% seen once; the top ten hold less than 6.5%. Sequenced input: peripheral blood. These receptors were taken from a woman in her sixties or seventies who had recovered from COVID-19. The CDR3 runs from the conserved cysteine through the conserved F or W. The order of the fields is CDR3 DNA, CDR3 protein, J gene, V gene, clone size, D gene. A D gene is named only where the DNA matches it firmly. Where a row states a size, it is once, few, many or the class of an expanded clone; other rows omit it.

TGCGCCAGCAGCCCTAGGACTAGCGGGGAGGGTTGGGATGAGCAGTTCTTC	CASSPRTSGEGWDEQFF	TRBJ2-1	TRBV4-3	few	TRBD2
TGTGCCAGCAGCGTATACGGGGGTTATGGCTACACCTTC	CASSVYGGYGYTF	TRBJ1-2	TRBV7-3	.	.
TGTGCCAGCGGAGAGGGGGTTCGGGAGACCCAGTACTTC	CASGEGVRETQYF	TRBJ2-5	TRBV5-4	.	.
TGTGCCTGGAGTGCCGGGAGGGCGGATACGCAGTATTTT	CAWSAGRADTQYF	TRBJ2-3	TRBV30	.	TRBD2
TGTGCCAGCAGGAGGGAGGACTATGGCTACACCTTC	CASRREDYGYTF	TRBJ1-2	TRBV2	.	.
TGCGCCAGCCGACAGGGTGCCGGTGGCTACACCTTC	CASRQGAGGYTF	TRBJ1-2	TRBV5-1	.	TRBD1
TGTGCCAGCAGTGAAGCCCAGGGGGCCAGATCACCCCTCCACTTT	CASSEAQGARSPLHF	TRBJ1-6	TRBV2	.	TRBD1
TGTGCCAGCAGTTACTCGGGGGACAGGGGGGAGACCCAGTACTTC	CASSYSGDRGETQYF	TRBJ2-5	TRBV6-5	.	TRBD1
TGTGCCATTTCCCGAGGGACAGGTTTAGGGGAAAAACTGTTTTTT	CAISRGTGLGEKLFF	TRBJ1-4	TRBV10-3	.	TRBD1
TGTGCCTGGAGTGTACGGGGGGGCACTGAAGCTTTCTTT	CAWSVRGGTEAFF	TRBJ1-1	TRBV30	.	.
TGTGCCAGCAGCCAGGGGACACCCTCTGGAAACACCATATATTTT	CASSQGTPSGNTIYF	TRBJ1-3	TRBV3-1/TRBV3-2	.	.
TGCAGCGTTGAGGCCCCAGGGGCCGCAGATACGCAGTATTTT	CSVEAPGAADTQYF	TRBJ2-3	TRBV29-1	.	.
TGCGCCAGCAGCCACCCCTGGGAGGGACCTTTCTTT	CASSHPWEGPFF	TRBJ1-1	TRBV4-1	few	.
TGTGCCTGGAGTCCATACAATAATTCACCCCTCCACTTT	CAWSPYNNSPLHF	TRBJ1-6	TRBV30	once	.
TGTGCCAGCAGCTTGGAGGCTAGACAGTACCACAATGAGCAGTTCTTC	CASSLEARQYHNEQFF	TRBJ2-1	TRBV5-6	.	.
TGTGCCAGCGGGCAGAGCTCCTACGAGCAGTACTTC	CASGQSSYEQYF	TRBJ2-7	TRBV12-3/TRBV12-4	.	.
TGTGCCAGCAGGAGACAGATCATGAACACTGAAGCTTTCTTT	CASRRQIMNTEAFF	TRBJ1-1	TRBV2	.	.
TGTGCCAGCGCCAGTAGAGGGTCCGGGGAGCTGTTTTTT	CASASRGSGELFF	TRBJ2-2	TRBV9	.	.
TGTGCCAGTAGTCCTTGGACAGAATTGTATGGCTACACCTTC	CASSPWTELYGYTF	TRBJ1-2	TRBV19	.	.
TGTGCCAGCAGAGACCAGCGCGAAGGTACCTATAGCTACGCCTTC	CASRDQREGTYSYAF	TRBJ1-2	TRBV6-5	.	.
TGTGCCAGCAGCGCGGGGGACCTCACCGGGGAGCTGTTTTTT	CASSAGDLTGELFF	TRBJ2-2	TRBV9	.	.
TGTGCCAGCAGTGGTGTGTCCCGAAGGGGGCAGTACTTC	CASSGVSRRGQYF	TRBJ2-7	TRBV2	.	.
TGTGCCAGCACCAAAGGGGATATTAAAAGACTAGCGCCGAGCACAGATACGCAGTATTTT	CASTKGDIKRLAPSTDTQYF	TRBJ2-3	TRBV21-1	.	.
TGTGCCAGTAGCCCATTGCGTCAGCCCCAGCATTTT	CASSPLRQPQHF	TRBJ1-5	TRBV19	.	.
TGTGCCAGCAGTCCCGGGACTAGCTATACAGATACGCAGTATTTT	CASSPGTSYTDTQYF	TRBJ2-3	TRBV2	.	TRBD2
TGTGCCAGCGCCACCGTCGGGGGTAGCCAGCACAATGAGCAGTTCTTC	CASATVGGSQHNEQFF	TRBJ2-1	TRBV6-7	.	.
TGTGCCAGCCTCGGACAGGGCGGGGAGACCCAGTACTTC	CASLGQGGETQYF	TRBJ2-5	TRBV2	.	TRBD1
TGTGCCAGCAGCTTAAGCTCTAGCGGGGGACTCTACGAGCAGTACTTC	CASSLSSSGGLYEQYF	TRBJ2-7	TRBV7-2	.	TRBD2
TGCAGCGTTGAACCCCTATCTCTCCATGGAAACACCATATATTTT	CSVEPLSLHGNTIYF	TRBJ1-3	TRBV29-1	.	.
TGTGCCACCAGTGGGGTTGGGCCAGATTATAATTCACCCCTCCACTTT	CATSGVGPDYNSPLHF	TRBJ1-6	TRBV24-1	.	.
TGTGCCAGCAGCGATGGGCTGGATGGCTACACCTTC	CASSDGLDGYTF	TRBJ1-2	TRBV5-6	few	.
TGTGCCAGCAGTGAAGAACACCCTTCTAGCAATCAGCCCCAGCATTTT	CASSEEHPSSNQPQHF	TRBJ1-5	TRBV2	.	.